This T cell receptor beta chain was sequenced for a study of identifying expanded T cells in peripheral blood. The CDR3 is 15 residues long. Germline CDR1 and CDR2: LGHNA and YSLEER. Trimming left V 1 base short and J 2 bases short, with 10 bases between. During the collection period, no donor immune events like infections were recorded. As for this clone: The antigen is unknown.

TCRdb's copy holds only in-frame clones and misses some; the assay was immunoSEQ multiplex PCR. The sample contains roughly 75,000 clones, 85% to 90% of which appear only once. Broader study findings: Over approximately two and four weeks, about 16.4 and 19 clones changed, versus around 1.3 between replicates.

The gene calls are TRBV4-3 and TRBJ2-3, with D unresolved. The sequenced sample consisted of blood. This clonotype was obtained from a person between 18 and 75 years old in good health. CDR3 nucleotides: TGCGCCAGCAGCCAAGTATTGGATTTCACAGATACGCAGTATTTT. Its translation: CASSQVLDFTDTQYF.